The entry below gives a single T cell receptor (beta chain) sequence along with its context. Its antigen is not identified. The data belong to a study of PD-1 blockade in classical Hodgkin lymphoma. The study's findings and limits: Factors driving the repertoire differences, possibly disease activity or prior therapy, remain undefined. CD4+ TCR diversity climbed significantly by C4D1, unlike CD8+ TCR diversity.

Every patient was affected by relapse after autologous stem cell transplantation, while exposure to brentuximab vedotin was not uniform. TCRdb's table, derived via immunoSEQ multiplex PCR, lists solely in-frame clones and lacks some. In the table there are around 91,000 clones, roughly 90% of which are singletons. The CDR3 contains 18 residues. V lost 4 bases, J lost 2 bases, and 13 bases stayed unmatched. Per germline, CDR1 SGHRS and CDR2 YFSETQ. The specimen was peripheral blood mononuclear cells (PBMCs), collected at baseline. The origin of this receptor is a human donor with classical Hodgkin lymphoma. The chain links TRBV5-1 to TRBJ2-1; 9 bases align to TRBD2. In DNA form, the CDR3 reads TGCGCCAGCAGCCCTGGTCCGAGCGGGAGGACGACCTACAATGAGCAGTTCTTC. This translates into CASSPGPSGRTTYNEQFF.